The clone carrying this T cell receptor beta chain was observed a handful of times. Its antigen is currently unknown. Profiling relied on immunoSEQ multiplex PCR, and the TCRdb table lists in-frame clones only, not all of them. The table includes about 97,000 clones, 86% detected once. CDR3 length equals 16 residues. Germline CDR1 SGHAT, CDR2 FQNNGV. Trimming removed 2 bases from V and 3 bases from J; junction bases left unmatched: 9. The data were taken from a study of OX40 agonist ivuxolimab in advanced cancers. Study at large: Three patients got partial responses; one had hepatocellular carcinoma and two had cutaneous melanoma.

Study-wide results and limits: The mean number of expanded clones was higher in CD8+ T cells than in CD4+. Partial responders receiving 0.1-3.0 mg/kg showed among the lowest clonal expansion. Low normalized T-cell clonal expansion also characterized some of the nonresponders.

The genes are TRBV11-2 and TRBJ1-1; 7 nucleotides match TRBD1. The sequence was obtained from an adult with an advanced solid tumor such as melanoma, head and neck, liver or kidney cancer. The starting material was CD4+ or CD8+ T cells sorted from blood, obtained in a trial of the OX40 agonist ivuxolimab. CDR3 DNA: TGTGCCAGCAGCTTAAGATTTAGGGGGCGGGACACTGAAGCTTTCTTT. Translation: CASSLRFRGRDTEAFF.